The entry below describes one TCR beta chain. The sample comes from a study of T-cell memory formation after mild COVID-19. The germline gives CDR1 MNHEY, CDR2 SVGEGT. The CDR3 covers 17 residues. Trimming took 5 bases from V and 3 from J; bases not matched to a gene: 13. Each CDR3 protein is one row after TCRdb ran MiXCR on the 5' RACE reads. This table has fewer than 450,000 distinct CDR3 sequences, over 20% appearing once. This receptor was taken from an adult woman who had mild COVID-19 (a few samples of this study predate the infection). Cell type and time point are not known. The sample taken for sequencing was PBMCs or a T cell subset sorted from them (not recorded which). This sequence joins TRBV6-2 or TRBV6-3 and TRBJ2-5, with 9 bases lining up with TRBD2. Written as DNA, the CDR3 is TGTGCCAGCAGTATCGACGCTAGCGGGATCCTCAAAGAGACCCAGTACTTC. It yields the protein CASSIDASGILKETQYF.